This TCR beta chain derives from a study of T cell responses to AZD1222 COVID-19 vaccine (dated by TCRdb to the early 2020s). About the investigation overall: Because spike-specific TCR depth and breadth did not differ between the two schedules, AZD1222 recipients who got a second dose at roughly 4 weeks were pooled with those who got a second dose at roughly 12 weeks. Enrollment into the trials was organized by age into subgroups of 18-55, 56-69 and 70-plus years, and those subgroups contained roughly 150, 30 and 60 TCR-sequenced participants, respectively. TCR sequencing covered 233 trial participants: about 210 given two doses of AZD1222 and approximately 26 given two doses of MenACWY control vaccine.

In the case of this clone: What this receptor recognizes is not known. Nothing much larger sits one base from this clone, and base qualities are not available.

The CDR3 regions of human TCRbeta chains were analyzed by immunosequencing. Per the original workflow: Repertoire TCRs were matched against a reference library of SARS-CoV-2-specific TCRs generated with the MIRA antigen-specificity platform. Breadth was defined as the fraction of unique TCRs that were SARS-CoV-2-associated, and depth was defined as the fraction of total T cells that were SARS-CoV-2-associated. Using the MIRA data, each spike-specific TCR was assigned both to the spike region to which the TCR was reactive and to a CD4 or CD8 class. Log10-transformed breadth and depth values were compared by one-way ANOVA with Sidak's multiple comparisons tests. TCRdb mirrors the immuneACCESS table, restricted to in-frame sequences. Some clones are absent from its copies; in checked studies, under half trace to an unresolved V gene, and the reason for the others is unknown. V and J calls and clone size come straight from that table; D and trimming were deduced from the DNA. Across this sample there are tens of thousands of clones, with roughly 89% seen only once. Together, the top ten hold 4.9% of the sample.

The CDR3 measures 16 amino acids from cysteine to phenylalanine. The only DNA kept is the CDR3, 48 bases in frame from the first base. CDR1 KGHSH and CDR2 LQKENI were looked up in the germline V gene. Clipping removes 3 bases from V and 2 bases from J, with 7 as the unmatched junction base count. General conclusions and limits of the study: A significant rise in spike-specific TCR breadth and depth was observed after two AZD1222 doses relative to day 0 and relative to MenACWY recipients. Because no day 14 peak-response samples were available, the repertoires could be characterized only after the peak T cell response. The 56-69-year group was small, and its depth increase did not reach significance, likely because of low power. Most participants were white British and females outnumbered males, and the authors suggested that clonal diversity may have been underestimated. Reportedly, almost half of the unique spike-specific TCRs recognized epitopes lying outside the regions that are mutated in the B.1.351 and B.1.1.7 variants. The whole spike protein was spanned by vaccine-associated CD4 TCRs, and dominant responses were seen in regions 160-218 and 743-854. Conclusions about previously exposed vaccinees are limited, since just six or seven AZD1222 recipients were seropositive for SARS-CoV-2 at baseline.

Taken with the paper, the label for time point translates to: baseline before first vaccination. Samples from vaccinated people were obtained from the UK trials COV001 and COV002, which included a single-blind randomized controlled phase 2/3 trial of AZD1222 (ChAdOx1 nCoV-19) in healthy adults. For TCRbeta chain sequencing, PBMC samples were collected from trial participants at day 0 and at day 28 after the second dose. The sequencing here drew on peripheral blood, taken on day 0 of AZD1222 vaccination. This receptor was obtained from an adult in good health. Here the chain combines TRBV18 and TRBJ2-7, with 10 bases aligning to TRBD1. The sequence in DNA is TGTGCCAGCTCACCTTCCGGGACAGGGGTGGCCTACGAGCAGTACTTC. Its protein is CASSPSGTGVAYEQYF. The reference TRBV18 and TRBJ2-7 proteins fill in what lies around the CDR3, so the full variable domain reads NAGVMQNPRHLVRRRGQEARLRCSPMKGHSHVYWYRQLPEEGLKFMVYLQKENIIDESGMPKERFSAEFPKEGPSILRIQQVVRGDSAAYFCASSPSGTGVAYEQYFGPGTRLTVT.